This TCR beta chain is from a study of blood T cell repertoires in COVID-19. The overall study: Whether acute or convalescent, the COVID-19 samples came from the United States, Italy and Spain. T cells, B-cell-depleted T cells, or PBMCs provided the cDNA or gDNA that served as material.

Cohorts were determined from participant-reported clinical history. Study processing details: Amplification from reference gene primers served as the basis for estimated nucleated cell counts. Profiled with immunoSEQ multiplex PCR; TCRdb holds only in-frame clones, not every one. V, J and clone size derive from that table, while D and trimming were established from the DNA sequence. The sample has about 200,000 clones, 80% to 85% seen once. This CDR3 has 13 residues. The trim removed 3 bases at V and 8 bases at J, leaving 7 bases unmatched. Germline V gene lookup returns CDR1 DFQATT and CDR2 SNEGSKA (reference sequence).

Sample: PBMCs or T cells enriched from blood (not recorded which). The clonotype comes from a man aged 40-49 years who had recovered from COVID-19. This chain links TRBV20-1 with TRBJ1-2, with 9 positions matching TRBD1. The CDR3 spells CSASYRGQEGYTF. DNA for the CDR3: TGCAGTGCTAGTTACAGGGGGCAGGAAGGCTACACCTTC.